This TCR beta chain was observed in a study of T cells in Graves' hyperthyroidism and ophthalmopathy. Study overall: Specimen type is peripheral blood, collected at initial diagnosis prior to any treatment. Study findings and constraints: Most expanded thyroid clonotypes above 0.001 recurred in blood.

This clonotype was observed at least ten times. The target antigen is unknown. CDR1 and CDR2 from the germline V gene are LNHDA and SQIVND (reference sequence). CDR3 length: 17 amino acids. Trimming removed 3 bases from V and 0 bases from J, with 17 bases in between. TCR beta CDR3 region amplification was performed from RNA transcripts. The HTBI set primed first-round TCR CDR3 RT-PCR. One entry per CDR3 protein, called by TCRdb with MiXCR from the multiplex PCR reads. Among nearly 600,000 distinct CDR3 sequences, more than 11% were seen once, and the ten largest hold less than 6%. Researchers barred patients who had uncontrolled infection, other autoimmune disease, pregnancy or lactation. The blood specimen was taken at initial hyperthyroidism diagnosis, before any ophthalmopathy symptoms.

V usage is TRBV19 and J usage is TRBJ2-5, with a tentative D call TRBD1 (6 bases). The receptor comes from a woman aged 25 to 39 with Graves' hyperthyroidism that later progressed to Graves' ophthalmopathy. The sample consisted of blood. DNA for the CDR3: TGTGCCAGTAGTATTTCGGTCGGACAGCTGTACCAAGAGACCCAGTACTTC. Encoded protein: CASSISVGQLYQETQYF.